This T cell receptor beta chain stems from a study of CD8 T cells in Susac syndrome. TCR beta sequencing was performed on blood CD8+ and CD4+ T cells. Isolation of CD8+ and CD4+ T cells was performed negatively, whereas enrichment of TEMRA cells was done by FACS. When the RNA was reverse transcribed, random hexamers were used with an input of roughly 0.45 to 1 ug. With immunoSEQ multiplex PCR, TCR beta CDR3 was amplified across 54 Vbeta and 13 Jbeta. TCRdb reprocessed the immunoSEQ multiplex PCR reads with MiXCR, giving one entry per CDR3 protein. The sample includes about 300,000 distinct CDR3 sequences, roughly 85% seen only once; the top ten take 0.21%. The CDR3 runs to 13 residues. In germline, CDR1 is SGHDN, CDR2 FVKESK. Trimming pared 1 base from V and 2 bases from J, leaving 6 bases between.

Input material: CD8+ T cells from PBMCs. The sequence came from a human donor with multiple sclerosis. This sequence joins TRBV14 and TRBJ2-7; D remains ambiguous. The CDR3 spells CASSQVHTYEQYF. The CDR3, as DNA: TGTGCCAGCAGCCAAGTACATACCTACGAGCAGTACTTC.